This TCR beta chain is drawn from a study of cytomegalovirus exposure and HLA in healthy donors. V lost 2 bases to trimming and J lost 4 bases, with 18 bases between them. This CDR3 region has 16 residues. Germline CDR1 SGHRS, CDR2 YFSETQ. A multiplex PCR was run with 60 Vbeta primers and 13 Jbeta primers. Generated by immunoSEQ multiplex PCR, the TCRdb table keeps only in-frame clones and is missing some. The data hold 200,000 or so clones, with about four fifths observed a single time. The specimen was PBMCs. This sequence originates from a woman aged 25 to 45 in good health and CMV-seropositive. The chain combines TRBV5-1 with TRBJ2-5; no reliable D call. The CDR3 nucleotides read TGCGCCAGCAGCTTCGGCCTCGGGTCACTGGTAGAGACCCAGTACTTC. This encodes CASSFGLGSLVETQYF.